These 8 T cell receptor beta chains were all obtained from the same sample, sequenced in a study of identifying expanded T cells in peripheral blood. Assay used: immunoSEQ multiplex PCR; TCRdb lists only in-frame clones, some missing. This table has about 82,000 clones, around 90% appearing once. The sample comprised blood. Receptors were obtained from a person aged 18-69 years in good health.

CDR3 protein: CASSLGDRANTEAFF. CDR3 nucleotide sequence: TGTGCCAGCAGCCTAGGGGACAGGGCGAACACTGAAGCTTTCTTT. The chain recombines TRBV7-9 with TRBJ1-1, with 9 bases lining up with TRBD1. CDR1 SEHNR and CDR2 FQNEAQ come from the germline V gene (reference sequence). The CDR3 consists of 15 residues. Trimming at V came to 5 bases and at J to 1 base, leaving 5 bases not matched to a gene.

The chain recombines TRBV12-5 with TRBJ2-1, with D possibly TRBD1 on 6 matching bases. The CDR3 runs 12 residues. CDR1 and CDR2 from the germline V gene are LGHNT and FRNRAP. Trimming removed 2 bases from V and 8 bases from J, with 7 bases in between. As DNA, the CDR3 is TGTGCTAGTGGTTTGTGGGGGCATGAGCAGTTCTTC. Translating it yields CASGLWGHEQFF. Full variable domain (missing parts from reference TRBV12-5 and TRBJ2-1): DARVTQTPRHKVTEMGQEVTMRCQPILGHNTVFWYRQTMMQGLELLAYFRNRAPLDDSGMPKDRFSAEMPDATLATLKIQPSEPRDSAVYFCASGLWGHEQFFGPGTRLTVL.

The CDR3 region is CAIREGILYEQYF. The CDR3 DNA sequence: TGTGCCATCAGGGAAGGGATTCTCTACGAGCAGTACTTC. This chain uses TRBV10-3 with TRBJ2-7; D is undetermined. V was trimmed by 6 bases and J by 3 bases, leaving 12 bases between them. This CDR3 comprises 13 residues. Germline CDR1 and CDR2: ENHRY and SYGVKD.

Of note for this clone: Other DNA sequences in this specimen translate into the identical CDR3. This chain connects TRBV30 to TRBJ1-3, with D unclear. Trimming shortened V by 0 bases and J by 3 bases, and 6 bases separated the two germline ends. The CDR3 has 13 residues. CDR1 GTSNPN and CDR2 SVGIG come from the germline V gene (reference sequence). The CDR3 DNA reads as TGTGCCTGGAGTGTAGGCGGTGGAAACACCATATATTTT. Its protein is CAWSVGGGNTIYF.

V usage is TRBV2 and J usage is TRBJ1-1, with D hard to call. Germline loops: CDR1 SNHLY, CDR2 FYNNEI. The ends were cut back, 8 bases at V and 11 bases at J, with 21 bases in the middle. CDR3 length equals 13 residues. The CDR3 loop reads CASQKDPSVSAFF. The CDR3 nucleotides are TGTGCCAGCCAGAAAGACCCTTCAGTCTCGGCTTTCTTT.

V gene TRBV6-1 combines with J gene TRBJ1-3, with D unresolved. This CDR3 contains 14 residues. The V end lost 7 bases, the J end lost 0 bases, and 10 bases lay between the germline ends. The germline V gene has CDR1 MNHNS and CDR2 SASEGT. The CDR3, as DNA: TGTGCCAGCAACGACGGCGTCTCTGGAAACACCATATATTTT. The encoded protein is CASNDGVSGNTIYF.

This clone was seen a single time. V and J are TRBV5-1 and TRBJ2-7; TRBD2 agrees at 10 bases. The junction had 5 bases not matched to a gene; V was cut back by 2 bases and J by 3 bases. There are 15 residues in the CDR3. CDR1 SGHRS and CDR2 YFSETQ come from the germline V gene. The CDR3 here is CASSLGTSANYEQYF. The CDR3 region has the DNA TGCGCCAGCAGCTTAGGGACTAGCGCTAACTACGAGCAGTACTTC.

V gene TRBV18 combines with J gene TRBJ2-7; tentatively, D is TRBD1 (5 bases). V was clipped by 6 bases and J by 4 bases, with 19 bases between them. The germline CDR1 and CDR2 sequences are KGHSH and LQKENI. This CDR3 region has 15 residues. In DNA, the CDR3 is TGTGCCAGCTCTCCCCAGCAGGGTACCGGGTACGAGCAGTACTTC. This codes for CASSPQQGTGYEQYF.